A selection of T cell receptor beta chains follows, all from one sample in a study of CD8 T cells in ankylosing spondylitis. TCRdb reanalysed the 5' RACE reads using MiXCR and keeps one entry per CDR3 protein. The sample holds around 450,000 distinct CDR3 sequences, 25% to 30% seen once. Specimen: blood, either unsorted or a sorted T cell fraction (not recorded which). Receptors originate from a male donor with ankylosing spondylitis. Both conserved end residues are part of each CDR3. D genes are given only for firm matches. Part of the rows lack a size; the others show once, few, many or a class for expanded clones.

TRBJ2-5,-,-,TRBV19,CASMSPGQPRETQYF,TGTGCCAGTATGTCCCCAGGACAGCCGCGGGAGACCCAGTACTTC
TRBJ2-1,-,-,TRBV20-1,CSARRAGRYNEQFF,TGCAGTGCTAGGAGGGCAGGGCGGTACAATGAGCAGTTCTTC
TRBJ2-2,-,-,TRBV12-3/TRBV12-4,CASSLDGGAPGELFF,TGTGCCAGCAGTTTGGACGGCGGGGCCCCAGGGGAGCTGTTTTTT
TRBJ2-1,TRBD2,-,TRBV11-2,CASSPGLAGGVYNEQFF,TGTGCCAGCAGCCCGGGACTAGCGGGAGGCGTCTACAATGAGCAGTTCTTC
TRBJ2-1,TRBD1,-,TRBV12-3/TRBV12-4,CASRGDRRMGQFF,TGTGCCAGCAGGGGGGACAGGCGGATGGGGCAGTTCTTC
TRBJ1-1,-,few,TRBV20-1,CSARENNPNTEAFF,TGCAGTGCTAGAGAGAACAACCCCAACACTGAAGCTTTCTTT
TRBJ2-2,TRBD1,-,TRBV7-2,CASSPRTGLTGELFF,TGTGCCAGCAGCCCTAGGACAGGGTTGACCGGGGAGCTGTTTTTT
TRBJ2-3,-,few,TRBV7-2,CASSLVAGLGGADTQYF,TGTGCCAGCAGCTTAGTCGCAGGACTAGGGGGGGCAGATACGCAGTATTTT
TRBJ2-1,TRBD2,-,TRBV4-1,CASSQDRGRTYNEQFF,TGCGCCAGCAGCCAAGATCGCGGGAGAACTTACAATGAGCAGTTCTTC
TRBJ2-1,TRBD2,-,TRBV18,CASSPVAGGPHEQFF,TGTGCCAGCTCACCAGTAGCGGGAGGGCCACATGAGCAGTTCTTC
TRBJ2-2,-,few,TRBV5-1,CASSYGTNTGELFF,TGCGCCAGCAGCTACGGGACGAACACCGGGGAGCTGTTTTTT
TRBJ2-7,-,-,TRBV5-1,CASSPGQRYSYEQYF,TGCGCCAGCAGCCCGGGACAAAGGTACTCCTACGAGCAGTACTTC
TRBJ2-1,TRBD1,few,TRBV6-5,CASSSPVGQGYNEQFF,TGTGCCAGCAGTTCCCCGGTGGGACAGGGATACAATGAGCAGTTCTTC
TRBJ2-2,-,once,TRBV20-1,CSARGTAIGELFF,TGCAGTGCTAGAGGGACAGCTATCGGGGAGCTGTTTTTT
TRBJ2-2,-,few,TRBV7-9,CASSPKSVGELFF,TGTGCCAGCAGCCCTAAAAGTGTCGGGGAGCTGTTTTTT
TRBJ2-1,-,few,TRBV12-3/TRBV12-4,CASSLRQEPYNEQFF,TGTGCCAGCAGTTTAAGACAGGAACCCTACAATGAGCAGTTCTTC
TRBJ2-5,-,-,TRBV11-2,CASSFSISSRETQYF,TGTGCCAGCAGCTTTTCGATCTCCTCTCGCGAGACCCAGTACTTC
TRBJ2-3,TRBD2,-,TRBV29-1,CSVVSGITDTQYF,TGCAGCGTTGTTAGCGGGATCACAGATACGCAGTATTTT
TRBJ2-3,TRBD1,-,TRBV7-2,CASRLGGPDTQYF,TGTGCCAGCAGGCTAGGGGGCCCAGATACGCAGTATTTT
TRBJ2-6,TRBD2,-,TRBV4-1,CASRGGRFRSGANVLTF,TGCGCCAGCCGGGGCGGGAGATTCAGGTCTGGGGCCAACGTCCTGACTTTC
TRBJ1-5,-,-,TRBV2,CASRPVIDNQPQHF,TGTGCCAGCAGGCCGGTAATAGACAATCAGCCCCAGCATTTT
TRBJ2-2,TRBD1,few,TRBV27,CASTRWGQEANTGELFF,TGTGCCAGCACCAGATGGGGACAGGAGGCGAACACCGGGGAGCTGTTTTTT
TRBJ1-5,-,-,TRBV20-1,CSAPIPGFSNQPQHF,TGCAGTGCCCCAATCCCAGGATTTAGCAATCAGCCCCAGCATTTT
TRBJ1-1,TRBD1,-,TRBV5-1,CASSPQGIDTEAFF,TGCGCCAGCAGCCCACAGGGGATTGACACTGAAGCTTTCTTT
TRBJ2-1,TRBD2,few,TRBV2,CASLAGRYNEQFF,TGTGCCAGTCTAGCGGGTCGATACAATGAGCAGTTCTTC
TRBJ1-1,-,few,TRBV29-1,CSAPSDGNTEAFF,TGCAGCGCGCCTTCGGACGGGAACACTGAAGCTTTCTTT
TRBJ2-1,-,-,TRBV30,CAWKRSSSYNEQFF,TGTGCCTGGAAGCGGTCGAGCTCCTACAATGAGCAGTTCTTC
TRBJ1-2,TRBD1,few,TRBV6-5,CASSSARTGDYGYTF,TGTGCCAGCAGTTCGGCTCGGACAGGGGATTATGGCTACACCTTC
TRBJ1-4,-,-,TRBV21-1,CASSKVLDSLNEKLFF,TGTGCCAGCAGCAAAGTCCTGGACAGTCTTAATGAAAAACTGTTTTTT
TRBJ2-1,-,many,TRBV10-2,CASTRGMNEQFF,TGCGCCAGCACCCGAGGTATGAATGAGCAGTTCTTC
TRBJ2-5,-,-,TRBV30,CAWSVSSTQETQYF,TGTGCCTGGAGTGTATCTAGCACCCAAGAGACCCAGTACTTC